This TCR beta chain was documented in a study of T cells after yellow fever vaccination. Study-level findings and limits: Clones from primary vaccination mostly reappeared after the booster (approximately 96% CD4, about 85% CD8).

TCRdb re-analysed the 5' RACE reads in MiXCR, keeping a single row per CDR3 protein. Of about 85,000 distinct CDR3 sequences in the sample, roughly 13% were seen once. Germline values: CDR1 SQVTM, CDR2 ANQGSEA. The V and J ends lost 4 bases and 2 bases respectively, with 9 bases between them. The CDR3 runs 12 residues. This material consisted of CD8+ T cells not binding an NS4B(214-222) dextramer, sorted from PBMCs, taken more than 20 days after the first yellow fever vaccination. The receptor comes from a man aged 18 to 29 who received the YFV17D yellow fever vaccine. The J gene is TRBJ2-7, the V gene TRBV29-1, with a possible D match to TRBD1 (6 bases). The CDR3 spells CSVGGLAYEQYF. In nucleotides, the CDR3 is TGCAGCGTTGGGGGGCTCGCCTACGAGCAGTACTTC.